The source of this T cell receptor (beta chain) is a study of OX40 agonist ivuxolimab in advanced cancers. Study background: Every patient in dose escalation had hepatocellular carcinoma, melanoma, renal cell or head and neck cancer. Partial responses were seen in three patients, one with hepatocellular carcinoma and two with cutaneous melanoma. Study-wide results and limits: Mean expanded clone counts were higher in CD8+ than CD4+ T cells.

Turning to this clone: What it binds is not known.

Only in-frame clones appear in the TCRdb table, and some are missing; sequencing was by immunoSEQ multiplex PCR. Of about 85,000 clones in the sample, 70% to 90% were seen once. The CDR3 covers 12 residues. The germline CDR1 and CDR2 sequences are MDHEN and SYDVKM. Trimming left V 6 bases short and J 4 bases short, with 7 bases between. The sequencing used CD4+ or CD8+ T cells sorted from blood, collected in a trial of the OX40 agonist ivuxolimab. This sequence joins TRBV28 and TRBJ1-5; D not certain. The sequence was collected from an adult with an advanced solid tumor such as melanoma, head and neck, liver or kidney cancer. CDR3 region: CASRGINQPQHF. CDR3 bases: TGTGCCAGCAGGGGTATTAATCAGCCCCAGCATTTT.